Shown below are 6 T cell receptor beta chains from a single sample sequenced in a study of preoperative IRX-2 immunotherapy in early breast cancer. The treatment here: preoperative locoregional IRX-2 cytokine immunotherapy. Assay: immunoSEQ multiplex PCR; the TCRdb copy retains only in-frame clones and omits some. The table includes around 34,000 clones, roughly 95% detected once. Sampling was performed from a patient treated with IRX-2 immunotherapy. These TCRs come from a human donor with breast cancer.

This clone occurred once. The rearrangement uses TRBV4-2 and TRBJ2-3, with 11 bases lining up with TRBD2. The CDR3 is 17 residues long. J was trimmed by 2 bases and V by 4 bases; bases with no gene match: 8. From germline, CDR1 is LGHNA and CDR2 YNFKEQ. CDR3 DNA sequence: TGTGCCAGCAGCCCTGCCGGGACTAGCGGATACACAGATACGCAGTATTTT. It is translated as CASSPAGTSGYTDTQYF.

This clone was counted between two and nine times. This chain joins TRBV9 and TRBJ1-1; 9 nucleotides line up with TRBD1. The J segment lost 4 bases and the V segment lost 4 bases, leaving 8 bases of the junction unmatched. CDR1 is SGDLS and CDR2 is YYNGEE in the germline V gene. There are 15 residues in the CDR3. CDR3 protein: CASSKDRGKGTEAFF. The CDR3 bases are TGTGCCAGCAGCAAGGACAGGGGAAAGGGCACTGAAGCTTTCTTT. Filled out from reference TRBV9 and TRBJ1-1, the complete variable domain reads DSGVTQTPKHLITATGQRVTLRCSPRSGDLSVYWYQQSLDQGLQFLIQYYNGEERAKGNILERFSAQQFPDLHSELNLSSLELGDSALYFCASSKDRGKGTEAFFGQGTRLTVV.

The V gene is TRBV5-1, the J gene TRBJ2-2; D gene ambiguous. The CDR3 is 14 residues long. Germline assignment: CDR1 SGHRS and CDR2 YFSETQ. V was trimmed by 0 bases and J by 4 bases, leaving 7 bases between them. The CDR3 DNA follows: TGCGCCAGCAGCTTGGCGTTAGGCACCGGGGAGCTGTTTTTT. Protein: CASSLALGTGELFF.

The V and J genes are TRBV4-1 and TRBJ2-3; 10 bases map to TRBD2. Per the germline V gene, CDR1 is MGHRA and CDR2 is YSYEKL. The junction had 6 bases not matched to a gene; V was cut back by 4 bases and J by 5 bases. The CDR3 is 15 amino acids. The CDR3 loop is CASSPSPSGGDTQYF. In DNA, the CDR3 is TGCGCCAGCAGCCCCTCCCCTAGCGGGGGAGATACGCAGTATTTT.

The chain recombines TRBV13 with TRBJ1-2; D is undetermined. The CDR3 totals 12 residues. Trimming removed 3 bases from V and 6 bases from J, with 8 bases in between. CDR1 PRHDT and CDR2 FYEKMQ come from the germline V gene (reference sequence). In DNA, the CDR3 is TGTGCCAGCAGCTTGTTTAGCGATGGCTACACCTTC. Translating it yields CASSLFSDGYTF.

The CDR3 DNA follows: TGTGCCACAAGCAGGGTTCGTGATAATTCACCCCTCCACTTT. Its protein is CATSRVRDNSPLHF. V and J are TRBV18 and TRBJ1-6, with D perhaps matching TRBD1 (5 bases). Trimming cost V 10 bases and J 5 bases, with 15 bases left between them. Germline CDR1 KGHSH, CDR2 LQKENI. The length of the CDR3 is 14 residues.